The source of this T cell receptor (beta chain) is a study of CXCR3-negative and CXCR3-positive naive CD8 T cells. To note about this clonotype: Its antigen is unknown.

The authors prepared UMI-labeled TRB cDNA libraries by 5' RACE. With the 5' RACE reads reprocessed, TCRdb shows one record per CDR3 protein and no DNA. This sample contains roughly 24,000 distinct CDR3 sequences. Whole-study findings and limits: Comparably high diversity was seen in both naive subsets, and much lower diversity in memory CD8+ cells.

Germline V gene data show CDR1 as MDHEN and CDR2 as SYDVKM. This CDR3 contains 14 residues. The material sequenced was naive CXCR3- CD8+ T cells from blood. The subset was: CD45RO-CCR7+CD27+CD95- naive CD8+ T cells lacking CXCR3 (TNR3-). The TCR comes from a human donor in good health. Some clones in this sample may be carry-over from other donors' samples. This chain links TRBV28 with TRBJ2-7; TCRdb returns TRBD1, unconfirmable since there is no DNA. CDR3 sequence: CASRRRDRGAEQYF. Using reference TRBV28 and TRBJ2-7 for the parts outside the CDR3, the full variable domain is DVKVTQSSRYLVKRTGEKVFLECVQDMDHENMFWYRQDPGLGLRLIYFSYDVKMKEKGDIPEGYSVSREKKERFSLILESASTNQTSMYLCASRRRDRGAEQYFGPGTRLTVT.